These T cell receptor beta chains were read from a single sample in a study of OX40 agonist ivuxolimab in advanced cancers. TCRdb keeps only in-frame clones here, not all; method: immunoSEQ multiplex PCR. The table records approximately 74,000 clones, around 90% of them present only once. Sample: CD4+ or CD8+ T cells sorted from blood, taken in a trial of the OX40 agonist ivuxolimab. The source of these receptors is an adult with an advanced solid tumor such as melanoma, head and neck, liver or kidney cancer. Both conserved end residues are part of each CDR3. The D gene is left open where the match is weak. Some rows mark clone size as missing; the rest say once, few, many or name a class of expanded clone.

V gene,J gene,D gene,clone size,CDR3 DNA,CDR3 protein
TRBV21-1,TRBJ1-2,-,-,TGTGCCAGCAGCAAAAGCCCGTCCCTTGCCGGGGAGGTCACCTTC,CASSKSPSLAGEVTF
TRBV5-4,TRBJ2-7,-,-,TGTGCCAGCAGCTTGGAAACAGGAAACTACGAGCAGTACTTC,CASSLETGNYEQYF
TRBV30,TRBJ2-7,TRBD2,-,TGTGCCTGGGAGGGAGGGCTAGCGGGACGCTCCTACGAGCAGTACTTC,CAWEGGLAGRSYEQYF
TRBV7-2,TRBJ2-1,-,-,TGTGCCAGCAGCTTAGAACCGGGACACCTCACGTCGCAGTTCTTC,CASSLEPGHLTSQFF
TRBV19,TRBJ2-3,TRBD1,-,TGTGCCAGTAGTCAGGGACAGCTAAGCACAGATACGCAGTATTTT,CASSQGQLSTDTQYF
TRBV30,TRBJ1-1,-,-,TGTGCCTGGAGCCACGTGCTGAACACTGAAGCTTTCTTT,CAWSHVLNTEAFF
TRBV6-5,TRBJ2-1,-,-,TGTGCCAGCAGTTACTTCGGGGGAGCTACCTACAATGAGCAGTTCTTC,CASSYFGGATYNEQFF
TRBV5-1,TRBJ2-5,-,-,TGCGCCAGCAGCTTGGCCCCCCTACAAGAGACCCAGTACTTC,CASSLAPLQETQYF
TRBV30,TRBJ2-7,-,-,TGTGCCGGTGGGACGGCCTACGAGCAGTACTTC,CAGGTAYEQYF
TRBV27,TRBJ2-7,-,few,TGTGCCAGCAGTCTCTTACCCGGGACACGCTCCTACGAGCAGTACTTC,CASSLLPGTRSYEQYF
TRBV19,TRBJ1-5,-,-,TGTGCCAGTAGTATAGGCCCCATTAGCAATCAGCCCCAGCATTTT,CASSIGPISNQPQHF
TRBV9,TRBJ1-1,-,-,TGTGCCAGCAGCGGGAGGGGGGAAACTGAAGCTTTCTTT,CASSGRGETEAFF
TRBV30,TRBJ2-5,TRBD2,-,TGTGCCTGGGCTAATGCGGGAGGGCCGGAGACCCAGTACTTC,CAWANAGGPETQYF
TRBV7-8,TRBJ1-4,TRBD1,-,TGTGCCAGCAGCTTAGCTCCGGGACAGGGGGGTGAAAAACTGTTTTTT,CASSLAPGQGGEKLFF
TRBV4-1,TRBJ1-5,-,-,TGCGCCAGCAGCCGGACAGTAGGGGGCAATCAGCCCCAGCATTTT,CASSRTVGGNQPQHF
TRBV4-3,TRBJ2-3,TRBD2,-,TGCGCCAGCAGCCAAGATCCAGCGGGAGAGGTAGATACGCAGTATTTT,CASSQDPAGEVDTQYF
TRBV27,TRBJ2-2,-,-,TGTGCCAGCAGTTTCGGGACTTTCTCGAACACCGGGGAGCTGTTTTTT,CASSFGTFSNTGELFF